What follows is one T cell receptor (beta chain) and its context. This clonotype was recorded at least ten times. It has no known antigen specificity. The record has no base qualities; no much larger clone is one base away. Libraries of naive CD8 T cells were generated from about 21,000 to 970,000 sorted cells, with 10%, 30% or 50% of the purified RNA used. On a BD FACSAria II, naive CD8 T cells were FACS-sorted as CD8+CD4-CCR7+CD45RA+ and collected into RLT Plus buffer. To test detection sensitivity, Jurkat RNA equivalent to nine to ten TCR copies was spiked into samples of roughly 17,000-1,000,000 naive CD8 T cells. Enrichment of CD8 T cells was performed with RosetteSep CD8+ T Cell Enrichment Cocktail and Ficoll-Paque, after which ACK red cell lysis was carried out. Per the germline V gene (reference sequence), MNHEY is the CDR1 and SMNVEV is the CDR2. The CDR3, from cysteine to phenylalanine, totals 15 residues. Only CDR3 DNA remains: 45 bases, in frame from the first base. The V and J ends are trimmed by 5 bases and 0 bases, leaving 13 bases between them.

The sample comes from a study of molecular identifiers for immune sequencing clone quantification listed by TCRdb under 2018. Background on the whole study: For a replicate experiment, the RNA from either approximately 20,000 or 100,000 naive CD8 T cells was divided into five aliquots, and four of those aliquots went on to sequencing. This methods study used CD8 T cells to benchmark TCR RNA copy counting and molecular-identifier clustering-based TCR repertoire sequencing (MIDCIRS). Findings and caveats that apply to the study as a whole: The sizes of highly expanded clones could end up underestimated when identical TCR molecules share a barcode. Spiked-in Jurkat TCR RNA (approximately 10 copies' worth), which is not part of the donor repertoire, was contained in the naive libraries. In CMV-specific effector cells, over 99% of molecules were held by clones above 20 RNA copies, whereas under 1% of molecules were held by such clones in naive cells. Spiked-in Jurkat TCR RNA equal to a single cell's worth was reported to be detectable even within 1,200,000 naive CD8 T cells. Modeling gave around 3 recovered TCR RNA copies per cell versus 8 to 10 by digital PCR, implying around 30% capture efficiency. When barcode sub-clustering was omitted, TCR diversity was inflated by chimeric consensus sequences, with chimeras reaching as high as 47%.

The library was built by means of PCR. Sequencing took place on an Illumina HiSeq 4000. Bulk TCR libraries were prepared as previously described, using TCR primers listed in Table S5. Total RNA was purified with the Qiagen AllPrep DNA/RNA kit. Before analysis, reads from multiple sequencing runs of one library were combined. The authors' analysis ran thus. Reads were retained only if the reads had an exact TCR constant sequence, and the retained reads were trimmed to 150 nt and grouped according to their 12-nt molecular barcodes. Within each barcode group, reads were sub-clustered at a 15% Levenshtein threshold, and quality-weighted consensus sequences were built per RNA molecule. Non-functional sequences were excluded, and lower-count sequences lying one edit away from another sequence were also excluded. Barcode sub-clusters with fewer than 20% of the maximum read count were removed, based on fitting two negative binomial distributions. Through fastp at Q25 and MiXCR, TCRdb rebuilt clones from the public reads, retaining in-frame beta chains. Each entry is one CDR3 protein sequence, shown with its most common DNA and genes. It is TCRdb's table, rather than the study itself, that gives the V and J calls and clone size. Present in this sample are about half a million distinct CDR3 sequences, over 20% of which were seen just once. The top ten constitute about 0.8% of the sample.

Sequences were obtained from naive CD8+ T cells from blood, with Jurkat cell RNA spiked in. In light of the paper, this sample's cell subset or site label describes: FACS-sorted CD8+CD4-CCR7+CD45RA+ naive T cells. This TCR derives from a human donor in good health. Some libraries in this study had Jurkat cell RNA spiked in. The rearrangement combines TRBV27 with TRBJ1-1, with the D gene not clear enough to name. The DNA sequence follows: TGTGCCAGCAGTCTCCACGTCCGGTTGAACACTGAAGCTTTCTTT. It encodes CASSLHVRLNTEAFF.